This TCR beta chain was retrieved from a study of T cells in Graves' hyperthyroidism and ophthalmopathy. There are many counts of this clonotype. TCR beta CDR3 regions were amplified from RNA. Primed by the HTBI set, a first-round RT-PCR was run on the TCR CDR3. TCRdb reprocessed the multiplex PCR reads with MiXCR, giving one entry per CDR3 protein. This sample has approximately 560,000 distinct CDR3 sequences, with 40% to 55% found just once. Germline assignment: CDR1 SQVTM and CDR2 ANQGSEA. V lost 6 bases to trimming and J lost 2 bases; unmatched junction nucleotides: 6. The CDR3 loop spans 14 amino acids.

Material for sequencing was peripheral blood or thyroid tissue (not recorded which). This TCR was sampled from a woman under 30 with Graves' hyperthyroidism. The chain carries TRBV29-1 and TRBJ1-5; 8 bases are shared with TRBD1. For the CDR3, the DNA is TGCAGCGTCACCACAGGGGGTGGCAATCAGCCCCAGCATTTT. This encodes CSVTTGGGNQPQHF.